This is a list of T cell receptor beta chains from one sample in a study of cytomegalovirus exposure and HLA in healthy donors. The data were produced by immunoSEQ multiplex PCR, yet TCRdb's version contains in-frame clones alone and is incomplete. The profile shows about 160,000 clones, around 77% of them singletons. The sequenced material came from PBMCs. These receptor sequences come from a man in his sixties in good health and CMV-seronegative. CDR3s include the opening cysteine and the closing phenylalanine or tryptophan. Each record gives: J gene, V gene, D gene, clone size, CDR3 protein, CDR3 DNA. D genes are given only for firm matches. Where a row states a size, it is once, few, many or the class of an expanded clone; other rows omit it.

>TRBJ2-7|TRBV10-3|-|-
CAISESKGGDYEQYF
TGTGCCATCAGTGAGTCTAAGGGCGGGGACTACGAGCAGTACTTC
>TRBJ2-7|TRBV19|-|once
CASSYGGDRSYEQYF
TGTGCCAGTAGTTATGGGGGGGACAGGTCCTACGAGCAGTACTTC
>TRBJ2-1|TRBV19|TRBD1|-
CASTNRGRGTGVDEQFF
TGTGCCAGTACCAACCGCGGGCGGGGGACAGGGGTGGATGAGCAGTTCTTC
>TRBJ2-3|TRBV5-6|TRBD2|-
CASSAEGAGAGKQYF
TGTGCCAGCAGCGCCGAGGGAGCGGGAGCCGGTAAGCAGTATTTT
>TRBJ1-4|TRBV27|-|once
CASRPQARNEKLFF
TGTGCCAGCAGACCGCAGGCCAGGAATGAAAAACTGTTTTTT
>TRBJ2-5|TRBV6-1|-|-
CASSDRVLEWETQYF
TGTGCCAGCAGTGACAGGGTTTTAGAATGGGAGACCCAGTACTTC
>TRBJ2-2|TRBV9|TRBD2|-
CASSRSGTSYTGELFF
TGTGCCAGCAGCAGAAGCGGGACTTCTTACACCGGGGAGCTGTTTTTT
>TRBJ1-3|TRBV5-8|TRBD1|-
CASSWDPDRGGNTIYF
TGTGCCAGCAGCTGGGACCCAGACAGGGGTGGAAACACCATATATTTT
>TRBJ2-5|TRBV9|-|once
CASSVARGTETQYF
TGTGCCAGCAGCGTAGCTAGGGGGACGGAGACCCAGTACTTC
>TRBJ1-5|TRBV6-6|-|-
CASSYQRGQPQHF
TGTGCCAGCAGTTACCAGCGGGGACAGCCCCAGCATTTT
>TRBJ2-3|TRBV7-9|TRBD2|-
CSSGSGSSSTDTQYF
TGTTCCAGCGGTAGCGGGTCGAGTAGCACAGATACGCAGTATTTT
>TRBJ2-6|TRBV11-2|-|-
CASSFRLRRSSGANVLTF
TGTGCCAGCAGCTTCAGACTACGCCGAAGCTCTGGGGCCAACGTCCTGACTTTC
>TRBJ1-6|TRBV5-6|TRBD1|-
CASSAETGDNSPLHF
TGTGCCAGCAGCGCAGAAACAGGGGATAATTCACCCCTCCACTTT
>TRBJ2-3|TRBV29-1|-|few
CSVRVRDSTDTQYF
TGCAGCGTTCGAGTGCGGGATAGCACAGATACGCAGTATTTT
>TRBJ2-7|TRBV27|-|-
CASSWSLRGYEQYF
TGTGCCAGCAGTTGGAGTCTGAGAGGCTACGAGCAGTACTTC
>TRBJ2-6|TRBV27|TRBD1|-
CASSLSRGQPSGANVLTF
TGTGCCAGCAGTTTATCGAGGGGACAGCCCTCTGGGGCCAACGTCCTGACTTTC
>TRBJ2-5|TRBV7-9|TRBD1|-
CASSSTGDRWTGKGETQYF
TGTGCCAGCAGCTCCACAGGCGATCGGTGGACAGGGAAGGGAGAGACCCAGTACTTC
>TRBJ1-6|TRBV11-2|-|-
CASSLVENSPLHF
TGTGCCAGCAGCTTAGTTGAGAATTCACCCCTCCACTTT
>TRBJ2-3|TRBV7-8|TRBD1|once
CASSSYTGTGQYF
TGTGCCAGCAGCTCCTACACCGGGACAGGGCAGTATTTT
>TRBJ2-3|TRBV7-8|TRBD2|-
CASSLGTSEDTQYF
TGTGCCAGCAGCTTAGGGACTAGCGAAGATACGCAGTATTTT
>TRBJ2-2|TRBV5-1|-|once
CASSLEDILNTGELFF
TGCGCCAGCAGCTTAGAGGACATTCTAAACACCGGGGAGCTGTTTTTT
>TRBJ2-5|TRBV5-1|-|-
CASSVQEGAKTQYF
TGCGCCAGCAGCGTACAGGAGGGGGCAAAGACCCAGTACTTC
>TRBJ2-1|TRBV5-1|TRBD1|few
CASSPGQGGSYNEQFF
TGCGCCAGCAGCCCGGGACAGGGTGGGTCCTACAATGAGCAGTTCTTC
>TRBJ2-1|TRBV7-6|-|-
CASSLGPGQTIF
TGTGCCAGCAGCTTAGGCCCGGGACAAACCATCTTC
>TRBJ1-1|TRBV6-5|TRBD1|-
CASSYRGTGKTFF
TGTGCCAGCAGTTACCGGGGGACAGGGAAGACTTTCTTT
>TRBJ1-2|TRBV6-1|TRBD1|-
CASRQGSLANYGYTF
TGTGCCAGCCGACAGGGGAGCCTCGCTAACTATGGCTACACCTTC
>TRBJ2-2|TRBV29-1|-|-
CSVSGATNTGELFF
TGCAGCGTTTCAGGGGCGACGAACACCGGGGAGCTGTTTTTT
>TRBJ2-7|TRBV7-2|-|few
CASSPWGPGSSYEQYF
TGTGCCAGCAGCCCGTGGGGGCCGGGGAGCTCCTACGAGCAGTACTTC
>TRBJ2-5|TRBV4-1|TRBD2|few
CASSQGSSGSGQETQYF
TGCGCCAGCAGCCAAGGTAGTAGCGGGAGTGGTCAAGAGACCCAGTACTTC